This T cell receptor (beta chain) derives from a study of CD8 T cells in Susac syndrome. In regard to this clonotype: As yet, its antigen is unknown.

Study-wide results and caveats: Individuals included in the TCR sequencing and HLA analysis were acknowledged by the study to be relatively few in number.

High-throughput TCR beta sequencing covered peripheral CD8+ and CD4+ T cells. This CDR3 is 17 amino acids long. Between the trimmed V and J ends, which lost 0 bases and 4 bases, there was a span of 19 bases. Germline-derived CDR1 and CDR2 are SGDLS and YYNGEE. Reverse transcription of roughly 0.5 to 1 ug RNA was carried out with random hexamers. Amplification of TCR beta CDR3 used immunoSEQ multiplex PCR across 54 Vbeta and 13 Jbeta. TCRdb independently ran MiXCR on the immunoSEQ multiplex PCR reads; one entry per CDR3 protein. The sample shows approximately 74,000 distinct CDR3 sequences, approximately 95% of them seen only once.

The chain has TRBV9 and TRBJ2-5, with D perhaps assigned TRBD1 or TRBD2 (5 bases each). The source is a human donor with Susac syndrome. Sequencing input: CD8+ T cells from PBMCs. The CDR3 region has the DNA TGTGCCAGCAGCGTAGCTGGGACCTCAGGGTGGAGAGAGACCCAGTACTTC. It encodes CASSVAGTSGWRETQYF.